This T cell receptor (beta chain) was sequenced during a study of blood T cell repertoires in COVID-19. Study at large: COVID-19 samples from acute and convalescent phases originated in the United States, Italy and Spain. T cells, B-cell-depleted T cells, or PBMCs provided the cDNA or gDNA that served as material.

All exposed participants met a person with COVID-19 within 2 weeks before entering the study. The authors' processing: The assay estimated nucleated cells by amplifying reference gene primers. Produced via immunoSEQ multiplex PCR; TCRdb's table is partial and in-frame only. D and trimming come from the DNA, and the V and J calls and clone size come from that table. The sample lists fewer than 350,000 clones; roughly 85% were seen once. V was clipped by 2 bases and J by 4 bases, with 13 bases between them. CDR3 length equals 15 residues. The V gene's germline CDR1 is SGHDT and CDR2 YYEEEE. Input material: PBMCs or T cells enriched from blood (not recorded which). This chain uses TRBV5-6 with TRBJ1-5, with a possible D match to TRBD1 (5 bases). The origin of this receptor is a woman under 40 who had been exposed to COVID-19. The CDR3 reads CASSFSGHFNQPQHF. Here the CDR3 DNA reads TGTGCCAGCAGCTTTTCCGGACACTTTAATCAGCCCCAGCATTTT. Variable domain in full (rest from reference TRBV5-6 and TRBJ1-5): DAGVTQSPTHLIKTRGQQVTLRCSPKSGHDTVSWYQQALGQGPQFIFQYYEEEERQRGNFPDRFSGHQFPNYSSELNVNALLLGDSALYLCASSFSGHFNQPQHFGDGTRLSIL.